The next 22 T cell receptor beta chains were all read from a single sample in a study of T cell clusters in autoimmune cytopenias. TRB was amplified from roughly 250 ng of peripheral blood genomic DNA per sample. Multiplex touch-down PCR amplified TRB using TRB-A and TRB-B pools in one tube. Following a re-call of the multiplex PCR reads, TCRdb has one entry per CDR3 protein and lacks DNA. The sample table includes 1,900 or so distinct CDR3 sequences. Sequenced input: peripheral blood. All receptors derive from a human donor with an autoimmune cytopenia, with autoimmune hepatitis or in good health (not recorded which).

Measured by frequency, this clonotype is medium-sized. This chain joins TRBV7-6 and TRBJ2-5; TCRdb gives TRBD1 as the D gene, but with no DNA this cannot be confirmed. Per germline, CDR1 SGHVS and CDR2 FNYEAQ. The CDR3 is 15 residues long. CDR3 protein: CASSLASGTRETQYF.

V and J are TRBV6-1 and TRBJ2-3; the TRBD1 assignment by TCRdb is unverifiable without DNA. The germline V gene has CDR1 MNHNS and CDR2 SASEGT. There are 16 residues in the CDR3. The CDR3 loop is CASTLLQGQGTDTQYF.

Judged by frequency, this clonotype is large. The genes are TRBV29-1 and TRBJ2-7. The CDR3 totals 15 residues. Germline lookup yields CDR1 SQVTM and CDR2 ANQGSEA. Here the CDR3 reads CSVLTSTGRFYEQYF.

The rearrangement joins TRBV7-9 to TRBJ1-2; the D call from TCRdb, TRBD1, cannot be confirmed without DNA. Per the germline V gene, CDR1 is SEHNR and CDR2 is FQNEAQ (reference sequence). This CDR3 spans 13 amino acids. CDR3 sequence reads: CASSLVPVDGYTF.

Judged by frequency, this clonotype is medium-sized. The V and J genes are TRBV18 and TRBJ2-5; TCRdb's D call, TRBD2, is unchecked because there is no DNA. The CDR3 runs to 13 residues. The germline gives CDR1 KGHSH, CDR2 LQKENI. The CDR3 region is CASSPRAQETQYF. The variable domain in full, completed from reference TRBV18 and TRBJ2-5, reads NAGVMQNPRHLVRRRGQEARLRCSPMKGHSHVYWYRQLPEEGLKFMVYLQKENIIDESGMPKERFSAEFPKEGPSILRIQQVVRGDSAAYFCASSPRAQETQYFGPGTRLLVL.

This clonotype is labeled medium-sized based on frequency. J is TRBJ1-2 and V is TRBV29-1. Per the germline V gene, CDR1 is SQVTM and CDR2 is ANQGSEA. This CDR3 region has 14 residues. CDR3 in amino acids: CSVGDATSNYGYTF.

The rearrangement joins TRBV5-4 to TRBJ1-4; TCRdb names TRBD1, which stays unverified in the absence of DNA. The length of the CDR3 is 12 residues. Germline CDR1 and CDR2: SGHNT and YYREEE (reference sequence). The CDR3 is CASKRDNEKLFF.

J is TRBJ2-5 and V is TRBV18; lacking DNA, the TRBD1 call made by TCRdb goes unchecked. CDR1 is KGHSH and CDR2 is LQKENI in the germline V gene. The CDR3 extends over 14 amino acids. The CDR3 protein is CASSPQQAEETQYF.

The chain links TRBV29-1 to TRBJ2-2. This CDR3 has 14 amino acids. From germline, CDR1 is SQVTM and CDR2 ANQGSEA. The CDR3 spells CSVASHTNTGELFF.

This clonotype shows up as medium-sized by frequency. The chain couples TRBV19 to TRBJ2-1. This CDR3 region has 13 residues. Germline assignment: CDR1 LNHDA and CDR2 SQIVND (reference sequence). The CDR3 sequence: CASSPQMTYEQFF.

The chain is built from TRBV15 and TRBJ2-7; TCRdb outputs TRBD1, but without DNA this stays unchecked. The CDR3 has 16 amino acids. Looked up from germline, CDR1 is LNHNV and CDR2 is YYDKDF (reference sequence). CDR3 sequence reads: CATSIDRGILGNEQYF.

Considering frequency, this clonotype is medium-sized. This chain joins TRBV6-4 and TRBJ2-2. Looked up from germline, CDR1 is MRHNA and CDR2 is SNTAGT. The CDR3 loop spans 13 amino acids. The CDR3 here is CASSDANTGELFF.

In terms of frequency, this clonotype is medium-sized (0.01 to 0.1%). The V gene is TRBV19, the J gene TRBJ1-6; the D call of TRBD1 rests on TCRdb alone, since no DNA is present to check it. Germline V gene lookup returns CDR1 LNHDA and CDR2 SQIVND (reference sequence). This CDR3 contains 12 residues. The CDR3 loop is CASRQGNSPLHF.

This chain links TRBV15 with TRBJ2-4; TCRdb's D gene call, TRBD2, goes unchecked for lack of DNA. Per germline, CDR1 LNHNV and CDR2 YYDKDF (reference sequence). The CDR3 sequence is 15 residues long. CDR3: CATSRSGDFKNIQYF.

This clonotype registers medium-sized (0.01 to 0.1%) by frequency. This rearrangement joins TRBV6-5 to TRBJ2-1; TCRdb indicates TRBD2, and absent DNA this call remains unverified. This CDR3 is 15 amino acids long. From germline, CDR1 is MNHEY and CDR2 SVGAGI. This CDR3 reads CASSWTSTTIGEQFF.

This clonotype is identified as medium-sized from frequency. The chain carries TRBV29-1 and TRBJ2-2; checking the TCRdb D call of TRBD1 is not possible without DNA. The CDR3 sequence is 15 residues long. Germline V lookup: CDR1 SQVTM, CDR2 ANQGSEA. This CDR3 is CSVEGTGWNTGELFF.

In terms of frequency, this clonotype is medium-sized. This chain's CDR3 is CSPYMNTEAFF. The rearrangement uses TRBV29-1 and TRBJ1-1. The germline V gene has CDR1 SQVTM and CDR2 ANQGSEA. CDR3 size: 11 residues.

In terms of frequency, this clonotype is medium-sized. V usage is TRBV11-1 and J usage is TRBJ2-7; TCRdb lists TRBD1, though no DNA is available to test this call. The CDR3 consists of 17 residues. The germline gives CDR1 SGHAT, CDR2 FQDESV (reference sequence). CDR3 sequence: CASSPANDRGGSYEQYF.

The chain joins TRBV5-6 to TRBJ2-3. Germline values: CDR1 SGHDT, CDR2 YYEEEE. The CDR3 totals 13 residues. CDR3: CASSPIVRDTQYF.

This clonotype is labeled medium-sized based on frequency. This sequence joins TRBV27 and TRBJ2-1; no DNA is available, so the TRBD1 call from TCRdb remains unchecked. The length of the CDR3 is 14 residues. Germline assignment: CDR1 MNHEY and CDR2 SMNVEV (reference sequence). The CDR3: CASNPGTFRNEQFF.

This clonotype ranks as medium-sized in terms of frequency. The CDR3 spells CASSLERGAREKLFF. The V and J genes are TRBV7-9 and TRBJ1-4; absent DNA, TCRdb's TRBD1 call cannot be checked. This CDR3 is 15 amino acids long. Germline V gene sequence: CDR1 SEHNR, CDR2 FQNEAQ (reference sequence).

CDR3 in amino acids: CASRDTELPLHF. The chain is built from TRBV12-3 or TRBV12-4 and TRBJ1-6. CDR3 length: 12 residues.